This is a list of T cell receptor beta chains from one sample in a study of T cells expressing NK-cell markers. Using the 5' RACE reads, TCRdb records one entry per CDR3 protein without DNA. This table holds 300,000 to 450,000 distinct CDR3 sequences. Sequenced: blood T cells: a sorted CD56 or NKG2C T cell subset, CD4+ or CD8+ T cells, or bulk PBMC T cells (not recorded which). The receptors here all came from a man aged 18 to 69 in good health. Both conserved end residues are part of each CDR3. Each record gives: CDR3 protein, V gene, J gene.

CSARVVSGSYNEQFF	TRBV20-1	TRBJ2-1
CASSTRRGVTDTQYF	TRBV6-1	TRBJ2-3
CASSDPRGDGNTEAFF	TRBV6-1	TRBJ1-1
CASSTWDAVRGYTF	TRBV2	TRBJ1-2
CASSSKGPLLGGGATEAFF	TRBV11-1	TRBJ1-1
CATSRLQDSSYGYTF	TRBV15	TRBJ1-2
CASSQGTSGAYEQYF	TRBV6-1	TRBJ2-7
CASRTGQGVGEQYF	TRBV2	TRBJ2-7
CAGTSGGAHEQFF	TRBV2	TRBJ2-1
CAWLRTHNYGYTF	TRBV30	TRBJ1-2
CASSYQGWAGGVGTQYF	TRBV6-5	TRBJ2-3
CSVEGTQMLTDTQYF	TRBV29-1	TRBJ2-3
CASSVAPTSSGGMKTGELFF	TRBV9	TRBJ2-2
CASSEQGWGETQYF	TRBV6-1	TRBJ2-5
CASSWSGGLGYEQYF	TRBV7-9	TRBJ2-7
CASSLGALAGGLRETQYF	TRBV11-2	TRBJ2-5
CASSLTGRVGFYEQYF	TRBV7-6	TRBJ2-7
CASSAGQGGLWELFF	TRBV6-1	TRBJ2-2
CASTGTLATNEKLFF	TRBV2	TRBJ1-4
CASAQFSNTEAFF	TRBV12-5	TRBJ1-1
CASSTSGQGADTQYF	TRBV7-2	TRBJ2-3
CASSRGIIGYNEQFF	TRBV11-3	TRBJ2-1
CASTVIKGYNEQFF	TRBV12-1	TRBJ2-1
CASSRAGTNTGELFF	TRBV28	TRBJ2-2
CASSPSWTEINYGYTF	TRBV19	TRBJ1-2
CASSHSSGSREEKLFF	TRBV7-8	TRBJ1-4
CAWSLKGLETQYF	TRBV30	TRBJ2-5
CAWSSGQNLETQYF	TRBV30	TRBJ2-5
CASSLSAGTGYRHGYTF	TRBV27	TRBJ1-2
CASTLWTSGDYEQYF	TRBV6-1	TRBJ2-7
CASSLPPEYEQYF	TRBV28	TRBJ2-7